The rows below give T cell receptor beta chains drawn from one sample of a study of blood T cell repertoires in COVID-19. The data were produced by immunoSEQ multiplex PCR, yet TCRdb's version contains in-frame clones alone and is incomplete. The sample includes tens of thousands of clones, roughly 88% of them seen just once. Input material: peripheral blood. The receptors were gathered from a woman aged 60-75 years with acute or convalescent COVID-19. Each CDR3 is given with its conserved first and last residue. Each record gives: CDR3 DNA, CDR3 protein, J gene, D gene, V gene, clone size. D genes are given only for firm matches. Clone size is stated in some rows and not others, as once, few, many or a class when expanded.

DNA: TGTGCCACCAGGGACAGGGGGAACACTGAAGCTTTCTTT
CDR3: CATRDRGNTEAFF
J: TRBJ1-1
D: TRBD1
V: TRBV24-1
size: once

DNA: TGTGCCGCCACCTCTTTTGGACAGCGGGGGGGGGTTCAAGAGACCCAGTACTTC
CDR3: CAATSFGQRGGVQETQYF
J: TRBJ2-5
D: TRBD2
V: TRBV10-3
size: .

DNA: TGCAGTGCTAGTCTAGCGGGAGTCTCCTACAATGAGCAGTTCTTC
CDR3: CSASLAGVSYNEQFF
J: TRBJ2-1
D: TRBD2
V: TRBV20-1
size: .

DNA: TGCAGCGGACAGGGGGCATTCATGGCTGGCACAGATACGCAGTATTTT
CDR3: CSGQGAFMAGTDTQYF
J: TRBJ2-3
D: TRBD1
V: TRBV29-1
size: .

DNA: TGTGCCGTTGCCAGGGGGAGCTCCTACAATGAGCAGTTCTTC
CDR3: CAVARGSSYNEQFF
J: TRBJ2-1
D: TRBD1
V: TRBV11-2
size: .

DNA: TGTGCCATCAGTCCGCGGACAGGGGGCGCGACGAATGAGCAGTTCTTC
CDR3: CAISPRTGGATNEQFF
J: TRBJ2-1
D: TRBD1
V: TRBV10-3
size: .

DNA: TGTGCCAGTAGTATCGAGGGAAGAGAGACCCAGTACTTC
CDR3: CASSIEGRETQYF
J: TRBJ2-5
D: .
V: TRBV19
size: .

DNA: TGTGCCAGCAGTTACTCGGGCGGGGCCGGGGAGCTGTTTTTT
CDR3: CASSYSGGAGELFF
J: TRBJ2-2
D: .
V: TRBV6-5
size: .

DNA: TGTGCCAGCAGTTTACAAAGTCCCGGGACAGGGTTTGCTAATGAAAAACTGTTTTTT
CDR3: CASSLQSPGTGFANEKLFF
J: TRBJ1-4
D: TRBD1
V: TRBV27
size: .

DNA: TGCGCCAGCAGTCATTTCGACAGGGGGCACTCTAATTCACCCCTCCACTTT
CDR3: CASSHFDRGHSNSPLHF
J: TRBJ1-6
D: TRBD1
V: TRBV10-1
size: .

DNA: TGTGCCAGCAGCCCTCCACAATCCCCAAACTATGGCTACACCTTC
CDR3: CASSPPQSPNYGYTF
J: TRBJ1-2
D: .
V: TRBV7-8
size: .

DNA: TGTGCCAGCACCAAACGAGGGGACAGGGCTGAAAAACTGTTTTTT
CDR3: CASTKRGDRAEKLFF
J: TRBJ1-4
D: TRBD1
V: TRBV6-1
size: .

DNA: TGTGCCAGTAGACCCGCACGAAGGGGGGGGGCCTTGAACACTGAAGCTTTCTTT
CDR3: CASRPARRGGALNTEAFF
J: TRBJ1-1
D: .
V: TRBV19
size: .

DNA: TGCGCCAGCAGCTCCGGGGATAGCAATCAGCCCCAGCATTTT
CDR3: CASSSGDSNQPQHF
J: TRBJ1-5
D: .
V: TRBV5-1
size: .

DNA: TGTGCCAGCAGCCCCCAGGGGGACGGCTATGGCTACACCTTC
CDR3: CASSPQGDGYGYTF
J: TRBJ1-2
D: TRBD1
V: TRBV11-2
size: .

DNA: TGCAGCGTTGCGACGTTGGGCGGGGACACCGGGGAGCTGTTTTTT
CDR3: CSVATLGGDTGELFF
J: TRBJ2-2
D: .
V: TRBV29-1
size: .

DNA: TGTGCCAGCAGCTTAGAAGGGGGCGCTTATGGCTACACCTTC
CDR3: CASSLEGGAYGYTF
J: TRBJ1-2
D: TRBD1
V: TRBV13
size: .

DNA: TGTGCCAGCAGCCGAGGACAGACAACGGGTGGCTACACCTTC
CDR3: CASSRGQTTGGYTF
J: TRBJ1-2
D: .
V: TRBV7-8
size: .

DNA: TGTGCCAGCGGCGAGGGGGTAGGAAACACCATATATTTT
CDR3: CASGEGVGNTIYF
J: TRBJ1-3
D: .
V: TRBV7-2
size: .

DNA: TGTGCCAGTAGTACCGTACAGGGCCCGGGCTCTGGGGCCAACGTCCTGACTTTC
CDR3: CASSTVQGPGSGANVLTF
J: TRBJ2-6
D: .
V: TRBV19
size: .

DNA: TGTGCCAGCAGACGGGGACAGGATTTGAACACTGAAGCTTTCTTT
CDR3: CASRRGQDLNTEAFF
J: TRBJ1-1
D: TRBD1
V: TRBV6-1
size: .

DNA: TGTGCCAGCAGCCAACAATACCCGCAGGGGGCAGGCACAGATACGCAGTATTTT
CDR3: CASSQQYPQGAGTDTQYF
J: TRBJ2-3
D: TRBD1
V: TRBV4-2
size: .

DNA: TGTGCCAGCAGCTTAGCGCGACTAGCCCCCACAGATACGCAGTATTTT
CDR3: CASSLARLAPTDTQYF
J: TRBJ2-3
D: TRBD2
V: TRBV7-9
size: .

DNA: TGTGCCAGCAGCTTCCACAGACCCATCACTGAAGCTTTCTTT
CDR3: CASSFHRPITEAFF
J: TRBJ1-1
D: .
V: TRBV7-2
size: once

DNA: TGTGCCAGCAGTTCCCCCGGGACAGGGGTGGATACGCAGTATTTT
CDR3: CASSSPGTGVDTQYF
J: TRBJ2-3
D: TRBD1
V: TRBV27
size: .

DNA: TGTGCCAGCAGCTCCGTGCGGTCCCTTTATGGCTACACCTTC
CDR3: CASSSVRSLYGYTF
J: TRBJ1-2
D: .
V: TRBV5-4
size: .

DNA: TGCAGCGTGTTGGGAGACAACTATGGCTACACCTTC
CDR3: CSVLGDNYGYTF
J: TRBJ1-2
D: .
V: TRBV29-1
size: .

DNA: TGTGCCAGCAGCCCCACCGACAGGGGAAATTCACCCCTCCACTTT
CDR3: CASSPTDRGNSPLHF
J: TRBJ1-6
D: TRBD1
V: TRBV9
size: .

DNA: TGTGCCAGCAGCCGGTCGTTCCGGGAGCTGGGCTACAATGAGCAGTTCTTC
CDR3: CASSRSFRELGYNEQFF
J: TRBJ2-1
D: .
V: TRBV4-2
size: .

DNA: TGTGCCAGCAGCTTTGGCTCGTCCTCAGATACGCAGTATTTT
CDR3: CASSFGSSSDTQYF
J: TRBJ2-3
D: .
V: TRBV11-3
size: .

DNA: TGCGCCAGCAGCCAGGACAATCAGCCCCAGCATTTT
CDR3: CASSQDNQPQHF
J: TRBJ1-5
D: .
V: TRBV10-2
size: .

DNA: TGTGCCACCAGCAGCTCCAACAGGGGTCGAGGGGCTTTCTTT
CDR3: CATSSSNRGRGAFF
J: TRBJ1-1
D: TRBD1
V: TRBV15
size: .

DNA: TGTGCCAGCTCACCATTGCCAGCGACAGCCGCTAACACCGGGGAGCTGTTTTTT
CDR3: CASSPLPATAANTGELFF
J: TRBJ2-2
D: .
V: TRBV18
size: .

DNA: TGTGCCAGCAGTGGAACGAACAGGGGCTCTAGAGACACTGAAGCTTTCTTT
CDR3: CASSGTNRGSRDTEAFF
J: TRBJ1-1
D: TRBD1
V: TRBV2
size: .

DNA: TGCGCCAGCAGCCAAGAAGGAGGGATTTCACCCCTCCACTTT
CDR3: CASSQEGGISPLHF
J: TRBJ1-6
D: .
V: TRBV4-3
size: once

DNA: TGTGCCAGCAGCCCCGGGACTGGAAACACCATATATTTT
CDR3: CASSPGTGNTIYF
J: TRBJ1-3
D: .
V: TRBV7-2
size: .

DNA: TGTGCCATCAGCCTACAGGGGTGGTCCGGGGAGCTGTTTTTT
CDR3: CAISLQGWSGELFF
J: TRBJ2-2
D: TRBD1
V: TRBV10-3
size: .

DNA: TGTGCCAGCAGTTCTGAACTTACCGGGACTAGTGGTAACATTCAGTACTTC
CDR3: CASSSELTGTSGNIQYF
J: TRBJ2-4
D: TRBD2
V: TRBV6-2/TRBV6-3
size: .